These T cell receptor beta chains were read from a single sample in a study of CD8+CD57+ T cells in acquired aplastic anemia. TCRdb reanalysed the reads using MiXCR and keeps one entry per CDR3 protein. This table has approximately 200,000 distinct CDR3 sequences, around 49% appearing once. The sample was sorted CD4+, CD8+, or CD8+CD57+ T cells (not recorded which) from PBMCs. Source of these receptors: a human donor with aplastic anemia. Each CDR3 is given with its conserved first and last residue. The D gene is left open where the match is weak. Clone sizes are given selectively: once, few, many, or a class where the clone is expanded.

TRBV10-3	many	TRBJ2-7	TRBD1	CAISETVTGASEQYF	TGTGCCATCAGTGAGACAGTGACAGGGGCAAGCGAGCAGTACTTC
TRBV2	-	TRBJ1-4	-	CASSETGIKSEKLFF	TGTGCCAGCAGTGAAACAGGGATTAAATCGGAAAAACTGTTTTTT
TRBV19	-	TRBJ1-2	TRBD1	CASSQQGGEAF	TGTGCCAGTAGTCAACAGGGGGGGGAAGCCTTC
TRBV2	-	TRBJ2-2	-	CASSVGRMNTGELFF	TGTGCCAGCAGTGTGGGGAGAATGAACACCGGGGAGCTGTTTTTT
TRBV4-1	-	TRBJ2-7	TRBD2	CASSQDTLAGLVADKDEQYF	TGCGCCAGCAGCCAAGATACTCTAGCGGGGCTTGTCGCGGACAAAGACGAGCAGTACTTC
TRBV10-3	-	TRBJ2-1	-	CASRHMHPLDEQFF	TGTGCCAGCAGGCACATGCACCCCCTCGATGAGCAGTTCTTC
TRBV6-6	few	TRBJ1-5	TRBD1	CASSLPALTGTAPQHF	TGTGCCAGCAGTTTACCCGCGTTGACAGGGACGGCGCCCCAGCATTTT
TRBV7-9	many	TRBJ1-3	-	CASSLGSLSGNTIYF	TGTGCCAGCAGCCTCGGATCACTCTCTGGAAACACCATATATTTT
TRBV5-6	many	TRBJ1-2	-	CASSLSGAGVGYTF	TGTGCCAGCAGCTTGTCTGGGGCAGGGGTCGGCTACACCTTC
TRBV10-3	-	TRBJ1-2	TRBD1	CAISLNRGDGYGYTF	TGTGCCATCAGTCTGAACAGGGGAGATGGCTATGGCTACACCTTC
TRBV7-9	-	TRBJ2-5	TRBD1	CASSLGDREAKTQYF	TGTGCCAGCAGCTTAGGGGACAGGGAGGCGAAGACCCAGTACTTC
TRBV9	many	TRBJ2-2	-	CASSVQTTGELFF	TGTGCCAGCAGCGTACAAACCACCGGGGAGCTGTTTTTT
TRBV2	-	TRBJ2-3	-	CASSFTPTDTQYF	TGTGCCAGCAGTTTCACTCCCACAGATACGCAGTATTTT
TRBV7-2	-	TRBJ2-3	-	CASSWGVSTDTQYF	TGTGCCAGCAGCTGGGGGGTTAGCACAGATACGCAGTATTTT
TRBV5-1	-	TRBJ2-7	-	CASSLTGTLSSEQYF	TGCGCCAGCAGCTTAACAGGGACGCTATCAAGCGAGCAGTACTTC
TRBV6-6	many	TRBJ1-5	-	CASRTGGGNQPQHF	TGTGCCAGCCGGACGGGGGGGGGCAATCAGCCCCAGCATTTT
TRBV5-1	-	TRBJ1-1	-	CASSVVPGASTEAFF	TGTGCCAGCAGCGTAGTCCCGGGGGCGAGCACTGAAGCTTTCTTT
TRBV7-2	-	TRBJ2-5	TRBD1	CASSHATGFGTQYF	TGCGCCAGCAGCCACGCGACAGGGTTTGGGACCCAGTACTTC
TRBV7-2	once	TRBJ2-5	-	CASSLSRESNQPQYF	TGTGCCAGCAGCTTATCTCGGGAGAGCAATCAGCCCCAGTACTTC
TRBV19	-	TRBJ2-1	TRBD2	CASRTSGRISYNEQFF	TGTGCCAGTAGGACTAGCGGGAGGATCTCCTACAATGAGCAGTTCTTC
TRBV10-3	many	TRBJ1-4	-	CAISEDLGTSEKLFF	TGTGCCATCAGTGAGGATTTGGGTACCTCAGAAAAACTGTTTTTT
TRBV7-9	many	TRBJ2-7	-	CASSSETYEQYF	TGTGCCAGCAGCTCCGAAACCTACGAGCAGTACTTC
TRBV3-1	few	TRBJ2-7	-	CASSQVGAGYEQYF	TGTGCCAGCAGCCAAGTGGGGGCGGGCTACGAGCAGTACTTC
TRBV2	-	TRBJ1-2	-	CASSPIRANYGYTF	TGTGCCAGCAGCCCCATAAGAGCTAACTATGGCTACACCTTC
TRBV4-1	-	TRBJ1-1	-	CASSQDVVNTEAFF	TGCGCCAGCAGCCAAGACGTGGTGAACACTGAAGCTTTCTTT
TRBV10-3	few	TRBJ1-1	-	CAISDMGRATEAFF	TGTGCCATCAGTGATATGGGACGGGCCACTGAAGCTTTCTTT
TRBV19	-	TRBJ1-4	-	CASNTGPNEKLFF	TGTGCCAGTAACACAGGGCCTAATGAAAAACTGTTTTTT
TRBV11-2	many	TRBJ2-7	TRBD1	CASSLAGQGTYEQYF	TGTGCCAGCAGCTTAGCAGGACAGGGTACCTACGAGCAGTACTTC
TRBV20-1	many	TRBJ2-2	TRBD2	CSASAPGGTGELFF	TGCAGTGCTAGTGCCCCCGGGGGGACCGGGGAGCTGTTTTTT
TRBV9	-	TRBJ2-5	-	CASSVILGGEIATQYF	TGTGCCAGCAGCGTGATCTTGGGGGGCGAAATTGCGACCCAGTACTTC
TRBV19	few	TRBJ2-7	TRBD2	CASAYGGSSYEQYF	TGTGCCAGTGCATACGGCGGGAGCTCCTATGAGCAGTACTTC
TRBV2	many	TRBJ1-1	TRBD1	CASSAEGAGNTEAFF	TGTGCCAGCAGTGCCGAGGGGGCAGGGAACACTGAAGCTTTCTTT
TRBV20-1	many	TRBJ2-1	TRBD2	CSARDSTSGGGTYAEQFF	TGCAGTGCTAGAGATTCCACTAGCGGGGGAGGTACTTACGCTGAGCAGTTCTTC
TRBV7-3	-	TRBJ2-7	-	CASSLRTISSYEQYF	TGTGCCAGCAGCCTTCGGACAATCAGCTCCTACGAGCAGTACTTC
TRBV19	many	TRBJ1-1	-	CASTRGIANTEAFF	TGTGCCAGTACCCGAGGTATCGCGAACACTGAAGCTTTCTTT
TRBV7-8	-	TRBJ2-1	-	CASSPGDTYNEQFF	TGTGCCAGCAGCCCAGGGGACACCTACAATGAGCAGTTCTTC
TRBV9	many	TRBJ2-7	-	CASSVASGDSYEQYF	TGTGCCAGCAGCGTAGCGTCCGGGGACTCCTACGAGCAGTACTTC
TRBV7-9	-	TRBJ1-5	TRBD1	CASSTGTGGEQPQHF	TGTGCCAGCAGCACCGGGACAGGGGGCGAGCAGCCCCAGCATTTT
TRBV30	-	TRBJ2-5	-	CAWSGQQETQYF	TGTGCCTGGAGTGGCCAGCAAGAGACCCAGTACTTC
TRBV11-2	many	TRBJ2-7	TRBD1	CASSSAGRGPSEQYF	TGTGCCAGCAGCTCGGCAGGCAGGGGGCCGAGCGAGCAGTACTTC
TRBV20-1	-	TRBJ1-1	-	CSAREDNVNTEAFF	TGCAGTGCTAGAGAGGACAACGTGAACACTGAAGCTTTCTTT
TRBV24-1	many	TRBJ1-2	-	CATSDSGSDYGYTF	TGTGCCACCAGTGATTCAGGGTCAGACTATGGCTACACCTTC
TRBV10-3	once	TRBJ2-7	TRBD1	CAIGTGSSYEQYF	TGTGCCATCGGGACAGGGAGCTCCTACGAGCAGTACTTC
TRBV7-3	-	TRBJ2-3	-	CAGSLGGADTQYF	TGTGCCGGCAGCTTAGGGGGGGCGGATACGCAGTATTTT
TRBV2	many	TRBJ2-1	TRBD1	CASSYTGTGGFNQFF	TGTGCCAGCAGCTACACCGGGACAGGGGGATTTAATCAGTTCTTC
TRBV5-6	-	TRBJ1-1	-	CASSTTYWGRSNTEAFF	TGTGCCAGCAGCACCACATATTGGGGCAGGAGTAACACTGAAGCTTTCTTT
TRBV11-3	-	TRBJ2-4	TRBD2	CASSLEAGGLPAKNIQYF	TGTGCCAGCAGCTTAGAAGCGGGGGGCTTGCCGGCCAAAAACATTCAGTACTTC
TRBV20-1	-	TRBJ2-3	-	CSAGGGALDTQYF	TGCAGTGCTGGAGGGGGGGCCTTAGATACGCAGTATTTT
TRBV6-4	-	TRBJ2-3	TRBD1	CASSVVGQGDEQYF	TGTGCCAGCAGCGTAGTGGGACAGGGGGATGAGCAGTATTTT
TRBV3-1	-	TRBJ1-1	-	CASSQVPAEAFF	TGTGCCAGCAGCCAAGTCCCGGCTGAAGCTTTCTTT
TRBV6-5	once	TRBJ1-6	-	CASSYEGDGSPLHF	TGTGCCAGCAGTTACGAGGGGGACGGGTCACCCCTCCACTTT
TRBV2	-	TRBJ1-6	TRBD1	CASSDDRGHSPLHF	TGTGCCAGCAGTGATGACAGGGGGCATTCACCCCTCCACTTT
TRBV7-3	-	TRBJ2-7	TRBD2	CASSYSQRGLEQYF	TGTGCCAGCAGTTACTCTCAGCGGGGGCTCGAGCAGTACTTC
TRBV19	-	TRBJ1-2	-	CASSRDNYGYTF	TGTGCCAGTAGTAGGGACAACTATGGCTACACCTTC
TRBV7-2	-	TRBJ2-1	-	CASSLVQGGGYEQFF	TGTGCCAGCAGCCTCGTCCAGGGGGGAGGGTATGAGCAGTTCTTC
TRBV11-3	-	TRBJ2-7	-	CASSLKTPYEQYF	TGTGCCAGCAGTTTGAAGACCCCCTACGAGCAGTACTTC
TRBV27	many	TRBJ2-7	TRBD2	CASRPTSGSYEQYF	TGTGCCAGCAGACCAACTAGCGGCTCCTACGAGCAGTACTTC
TRBV5-5	few	TRBJ2-3	-	CASSLLDPDTQYF	TGTGCCAGCAGCTTGTTAGACCCAGATACGCAGTATTTT
TRBV20-1	many	TRBJ1-5	-	CSADRDMNQPRHF	TGCAGTGCTGACCGGGACATGAATCAGCCCCGGCATTTT